The next 7 T cell receptor beta chains were all read from a single sample in a study of T cell responses to AZD1222 COVID-19 vaccine (dated by TCRdb to the early 2020s). Per the publication, the time point label means: about 28 days (+/-7) after the second vaccine dose. The treatment or condition label, as the study defines it: meningococcal conjugate vaccine given as trial control. Library preparation was by the immunoSEQ multiplex PCR assay. TCRdb provides this immuneACCESS table in a form limited to in-frame rearrangements. Some clones are lacking; in checked studies, under half of them reflect an unresolved V gene, and why the rest are absent is not known. The sample table contains some 150,000 clones; only one count was recorded for around 85% of them. The ten largest clones add up to more than 7.5% of the sample. This sample comprised peripheral blood, obtained 28 days after the second dose of the MenACWY control vaccine. These receptor sequences come from an adult who received the MenACWY meningococcal vaccine as a control.

The chain is built from TRBV5-6 and TRBJ1-2; D remains unclear. V was pared by 4 bases and J by 4 bases, with 11 bases between. Germline CDR1 reads SGHDT; CDR2 reads YYEEEE. CDR3 length: 13 amino acids. CDR3 protein: CASSPRPLYGYTF. The CDR3 coding sequence is TGTGCCAGCAGCCCGCGACCCCTCTATGGCTACACCTTC.

The rearrangement links TRBV5-5 to TRBJ1-2; the D gene is possibly TRBD1 (6 bases). Germline CDR1 SGHKS, CDR2 YYEKEE (reference sequence). Deletions cut 0 bases from V and 3 bases from J, with 18 bases between. The CDR3 consists of 17 residues. The CDR3 protein is CASSLAPGIQGDYGYTF. The CDR3 nucleotides read TGTGCCAGCAGCTTGGCCCCGGGAATACAGGGAGACTATGGCTACACCTTC.

This chain uses TRBV19 with TRBJ1-4; D gene ambiguous. The CDR3 totals 14 residues. Trimming shortened V by 6 bases and J by 8 bases, and 16 bases separated the two germline ends. The V gene's germline CDR1 is LNHDA and CDR2 SQIVND (reference sequence). As DNA, the CDR3 is TGTGCCAGTAGCCCCCGAGTCACCGGGGAAAAACTGTTTTTT. Amino acid sequence: CASSPRVTGEKLFF.

The gene calls are TRBV6-5 and TRBJ1-5; D unresolved. The CDR3 loop spans 13 amino acids. Trimming cost V 5 bases and J 7 bases, with 12 bases left between them. Per germline, CDR1 MNHEY and CDR2 SVGAGI. CDR3 amino acids: CASSLESWQPQHF. CDR3 nucleotide sequence: TGTGCCAGCAGTCTAGAGTCCTGGCAGCCCCAGCATTTT.

This chain connects TRBV27 to TRBJ2-7; weak D call: TRBD1 (5 bases). The CDR3 is 13 amino acids. V was trimmed by 2 bases and J by 4 bases, leaving 9 bases between them. CDR1 is MNHEY and CDR2 is SMNVEV in the germline V gene (reference sequence). CDR3 sequence: CASSLRKGYEQYF. CDR3 nucleotide sequence: TGTGCCAGCAGTTTACGAAAGGGGTACGAGCAGTACTTC.

The chain employs TRBV3-1 (or the pseudogene TRBV3-2) and TRBJ2-1, with 16 nucleotides matching TRBD2. Germline values: CDR1 LGHDT, CDR2 YNNKEL (reference sequence). The length of the CDR3 is 19 residues. The V segment lost 0 bases and the J segment 7 bases; nucleotides outside the gene matches: 9. The CDR3 region is CASSQDPGLAGGPDNEQFF. The CDR3 coding sequence is TGTGCCAGCAGCCAAGACCCGGGACTAGCGGGAGGGCCTGATAATGAGCAGTTCTTC.

The chain couples TRBV24-1 to TRBJ2-1; TRBD2 aligns across 15 bases. After removal of 10 bases from V and 4 bases from J, the junction contained 1 base not matched to a gene. The CDR3 loop spans 14 amino acids. Germline CDR1 is KGHDR and CDR2 is SFDVKD. This CDR3 is CATGTSGRYNEQFF. As DNA, the CDR3 is TGTGCCACGGGGACTAGCGGGAGGTACAATGAGCAGTTCTTC.